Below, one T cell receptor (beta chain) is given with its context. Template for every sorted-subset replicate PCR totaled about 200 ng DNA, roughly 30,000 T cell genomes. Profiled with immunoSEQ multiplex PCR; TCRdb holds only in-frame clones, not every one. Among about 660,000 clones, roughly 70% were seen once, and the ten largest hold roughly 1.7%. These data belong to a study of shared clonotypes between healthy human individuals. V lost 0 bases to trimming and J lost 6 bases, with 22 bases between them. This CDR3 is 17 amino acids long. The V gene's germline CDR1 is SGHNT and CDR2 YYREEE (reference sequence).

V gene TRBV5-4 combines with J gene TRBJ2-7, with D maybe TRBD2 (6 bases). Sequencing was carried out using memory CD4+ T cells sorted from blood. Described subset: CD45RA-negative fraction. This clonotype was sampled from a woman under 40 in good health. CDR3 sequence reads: CASSLEGGALTLTEQYF. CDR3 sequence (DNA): TGTGCCAGCAGCTTGGAAGGCGGGGCCCTTACGTTGACCGAGCAGTACTTC.